This T cell receptor beta chain originates from a study of T cell responses to AZD1222 COVID-19 vaccine. V was clipped by 6 bases and J by 7 bases, with 22 bases between them. The CDR3 covers 17 residues. CDR1 is SEHNR, CDR2 FQNEAQ, per germline (reference sequence). Assay used: immunoSEQ multiplex PCR; TCRdb lists only in-frame clones, some missing. The table includes under 150,000 clones, approximately 89% detected once. V gene TRBV7-9 combines with J gene TRBJ1-6, with a tentative D call TRBD1 (6 bases). Sequencing was performed on peripheral blood, taken on day 0 of AZD1222 vaccination. This TCR was recovered from an adult in good health. CDR3 sequence (DNA): TGTGCCAGCAGTCGAACTGAGGGGGGAACGTACAATTCACCCCTCCACTTT. This sequence encodes CASSRTEGGTYNSPLHF.